The sample holds one count of the clone carrying this TCR beta chain. Its antigen remains unknown. The data belong to a study of cytomegalovirus exposure and HLA in healthy donors. Using immunoSEQ multiplex PCR, the repertoire was profiled, and TCRdb retains in-frame clones only, with some absent. This sample has about 98,000 clones, with about 90% found just once. The germline gives CDR1 SEHNR, CDR2 FQNEAQ (reference sequence). Trimming took 2 bases from V and 4 from J, leaving 7 bases between them. This CDR3 has 13 amino acids. Study-wide points: Some public TCRs appeared in many individuals, while most sequences were rare.

The sample consisted of PBMCs. This clonotype was obtained from a man aged 18-30 years in good health and CMV-seropositive. The chain combines TRBV7-9 with TRBJ2-3; no firm D call. The CDR3 DNA sequence: TGTGCCAGCAGCTTATCCGAGGCAGATACGCAGTATTTT. As protein: CASSLSEADTQYF.